The sequence of this T cell receptor beta chain was determined in a study of T-cell memory formation after mild COVID-19. Study-level findings and limits: Detection of some responders pre-infection suggested pre-existing cross-reactive memory T cells participated.

The sample holds a few counts of this clonotype. Its antigen remains unidentified. TCRdb reprocessed the 5' RACE reads via MiXCR and lists one record per CDR3 protein. Of roughly 600,000 distinct CDR3 sequences in the sample, roughly 17% were seen once. The sequence came from an adult woman who had mild COVID-19 (a few samples of this study predate the infection). Cell type and time point are not known. What was sequenced was PBMCs or a T cell subset sorted from them (not recorded which).

Here the CDR3 DNA reads TGCGCCAGCAGCTTGCAGACAGGGGTTGACTATGGCTACACCTTC. This translates into CASSLQTGVDYGYTF. This chain connects TRBV5-1 to TRBJ1-2, with TRBD1 matching over 8 bases. Germline V gene sequence: CDR1 SGHRS, CDR2 YFSETQ. CDR3 size: 15 residues. Trimming cost V 1 base and J 3 bases; bases outside gene matches: 5.